The 27 T cell receptor beta chains below all came from one sample that was sequenced in a study of cytomegalovirus exposure and HLA in healthy donors (dated by TCRdb to about 2017). The receptor library was made with the immunoSEQ multiplex PCR assay. The multiplex PCR relied on a mix of 60 forward primers for TCR Vbeta segments and 13 reverse primers for TCR Jbeta segments. TCRdb limited this immuneACCESS table to in-frame rearrangements with V and J called. A share of clones is missing; checked studies link under half to unresolved V genes, and the rest is unexplained. This sample holds about 200,000 clones; roughly 80% were observed only once. The ten largest clones add up to 1.7% of the sample. Sample: PBMCs. These receptors were taken from a man aged 45 to 65 in good health and CMV-seronegative.

The rearrangement uses TRBV27 and TRBJ2-7; no firm D call. The V gene lost 4 bases and the J gene lost 4 bases, with 17 bases spanning the gap. This CDR3 region has 15 residues. The germline V gene encodes CDR1 MNHEY and CDR2 SMNVEV (reference sequence). CDR3 nucleotides: TGTGCCAGCAGTTCTCCAGAACAGAATGTGTACGAGCAGTACTTC. Protein: CASSSPEQNVYEQYF.

V usage is TRBV9 and J usage is TRBJ2-2, with 16 bases fitting TRBD2. The CDR3 length is 18 residues. Trimming at V came to 4 bases and at J to 4 bases, leaving 7 bases not matched to a gene. Germline CDR1 reads SGDLS; CDR2 reads YYNGEE. The CDR3 nucleotides are TGTGCCAGCAGCTTGGTAGGGACTAGCGGGAGGGTCACCGGGGAGCTGTTTTTT. Its protein is CASSLVGTSGRVTGELFF.

The sample holds a few counts of this clone. This rearrangement joins TRBV11-2 to TRBJ1-2; no firm D call. Germline-derived CDR1 and CDR2 are SGHAT and FQNNGV. V was pared by 0 bases and J by 5 bases, with 7 bases between. This CDR3 has 13 amino acids. Here the CDR3 reads CASSLDYRYGYTF. The DNA for the CDR3 is TGTGCCAGCAGCTTAGATTATCGGTATGGCTACACCTTC.

The chain has TRBV7-9 and TRBJ2-5; D is ambiguous. The CDR3 length is 11 residues. Between the trimmed V and J ends, which lost 5 bases and 5 bases, there was a span of 6 bases. Germline values: CDR1 SEHNR, CDR2 FQNEAQ (reference sequence). In nucleotides, the CDR3 is TGTGCCAGCAGCCGCAGGGAGACCCAGTACTTC. This sequence encodes CASSRRETQYF.

About this clone: Other DNA sequences in the same sample also yield this CDR3. This chain connects TRBV5-1 to TRBJ2-7; 10 bases are a match to TRBD2. Germline-derived CDR1 and CDR2 are SGHRS and YFSETQ. The ends lost 1 base at V and 3 bases at J; junction bases unmatched: 4. CDR3 length equals 15 residues. Written as DNA, the CDR3 is TGCGCCAGCAGCTTGACTAGCGGGGCGAGCTACGAGCAGTACTTC. As protein: CASSLTSGASYEQYF.

The chain is built from TRBV27 and TRBJ2-1; 15 positions match TRBD2. The V gene end was trimmed by 7 bases and the J gene end by 9 bases; junction bases not matched to a gene: 10. Germline CDR1 is MNHEY and CDR2 is SMNVEV (reference sequence). The CDR3 is 16 residues long. CDR3 sequence: CASTLLGLAGGSEQFF. The CDR3 DNA follows: TGTGCCAGCACTCTTTTGGGACTAGCGGGAGGTAGTGAGCAGTTCTTC.

The chain is built from TRBV19 and TRBJ2-7; 9 bases agree with TRBD2. Germline V CDR1 and CDR2: LNHDA, SQIVND (reference sequence). The CDR3 is 14 residues long. V gave up 4 bases and J gave up 0 bases; unmatched junction bases: 1. The CDR3 DNA sequence: TGTGCCAGTAGTAATAGCGGGAGCTCCTACGAGCAGTACTTC. Protein product: CASSNSGSSYEQYF.

This clone was counted only a few times. The J gene is TRBJ1-6, the V gene TRBV27, with a possible D match to TRBD1 (5 bases). V dropped 7 bases and J dropped 2 bases, with 21 bases sitting between them. CDR3 length: 18 residues. From germline, CDR1 is MNHEY and CDR2 SMNVEV (reference sequence). This chain's CDR3 is CASTHLPGGRTYNSPLHF. The CDR3 DNA follows: TGTGCCAGCACTCACCTTCCGGGGGGGAGGACCTATAATTCACCCCTCCACTTT.

This rearrangement joins TRBV27 to TRBJ2-1; 8 bases align to TRBD2. Germline V gene lookup returns CDR1 MNHEY and CDR2 SMNVEV (reference sequence). After removal of 2 bases from V and 4 bases from J, the junction contained 13 bases not matched to a gene. This CDR3 spans 18 amino acids. The CDR3 reads CASSLTGSGGLDYNEQFF. The CDR3 nucleotides read TGTGCCAGCAGTTTAACAGGTTCGGGAGGGCTTGATTACAATGAGCAGTTCTTC.

The V and J genes are TRBV6-6 and TRBJ2-1, with D unclear. V was shortened by 2 bases and J by 12 bases, with 8 bases between the two germline ends. Germline V gene lookup returns CDR1 MNHNY and CDR2 SVGAGI (reference sequence). CDR3 size: 11 residues. CDR3 protein: CASSYPTVQFF. CDR3 DNA sequence: TGTGCCAGCAGTTACCCTACGGTGCAGTTCTTC.

The rearrangement uses TRBV5-6 and TRBJ2-7; D gene unclear. The CDR3 length is 13 residues. Trimming took off 1 base at V and 3 bases at J, with 8 bases between the two ends. CDR1 and CDR2 from the germline V gene are SGHDT and YYEEEE. The CDR3 here is CASSLIRSYEQYF. In DNA form, the CDR3 reads TGTGCCAGCAGCTTGATACGGAGCTACGAGCAGTACTTC. Complete variable domain (other parts from reference TRBV5-6 and TRBJ2-7): DAGVTQSPTHLIKTRGQQVTLRCSPKSGHDTVSWYQQALGQGPQFIFQYYEEEERQRGNFPDRFSGHQFPNYSSELNVNALLLGDSALYLCASSLIRSYEQYFGPGTRLTVT.

This chain links TRBV11-2 with TRBJ2-7; D is possibly TRBD2 (5 bases). Germline V gives CDR1 SGHAT, CDR2 FQNNGV. V was clipped by 5 bases and J by 1 base, with 12 bases between them. The CDR3 loop spans 14 amino acids. The CDR3 protein is CASSRGLESYEQYF. The CDR3 DNA is TGTGCCAGCAGCCGAGGACTGGAATCCTACGAGCAGTACTTC.

The chain is built from TRBV6-1 and TRBJ2-7; 11 bases are shared with TRBD1. CDR3 length: 14 amino acids. CDR1 is MNHNS, CDR2 SASEGT, per germline. J was trimmed by 6 bases and V by 5 bases; bases with no gene match: 6. The CDR3 DNA is TGTGCCAGCAGTAAGGACAGGGGGCTTGGCGAGCAGTACTTC. Protein product: CASSKDRGLGEQYF.

This clone appeared a few times. The V call is TRBV7-6, the J call TRBJ2-7; a possible D gene is TRBD2 (6 bases). Germline CDR1 is SGHVS and CDR2 is FNYEAQ. The V and J ends lost 1 base and 3 bases respectively, with 13 bases between them. This CDR3 is 15 amino acids long. CDR3 nucleotides: TGTGCCAGCAGCTTAGAGTCCGGGGGAGGCTACGAGCAGTACTTC. Its translation: CASSLESGGGYEQYF. The whole variable domain, remainder taken from reference TRBV7-6 and TRBJ2-7, is GAGVSQSPRYKVTKRGQDVALRCDPISGHVSLYWYRQALGQGPEFLTYFNYEAQQDKSGLPNDRFSAERPEGSISTLTIQRTEQRDSAMYRCASSLESGGGYEQYFGPGTRLTVT.

V and J are TRBV15 and TRBJ2-3; D perhaps matches TRBD2 (6 bases). Germline V gene data show CDR1 as LNHNV and CDR2 as YYDKDF (reference sequence). CDR3 length: 13 amino acids. Trimming cost V 0 bases and J 6 bases, with 7 bases left between them. DNA for the CDR3: TGTGCCACCAGCAGAGATCGGGGGGATACGCAGTATTTT. Its translation: CATSRDRGDTQYF.

The chain has TRBV28 and TRBJ2-4, with D perhaps matching TRBD2 (6 bases). Trimming stripped 5 bases from V and 7 bases from J, with 15 bases between. Per germline, CDR1 MDHEN and CDR2 SYDVKM. The CDR3 covers 14 residues. The chain's CDR3 is CASSTGGNGNIQYF. CDR3 nucleotides: TGTGCCAGCAGTACGGGCGGGAATGGCAACATTCAGTACTTC.

This chain uses TRBV28 with TRBJ1-4, with D maybe TRBD1 (6 bases). Trimming pared 5 bases from V and 7 bases from J, leaving 14 bases between. Germline V gene sequence: CDR1 MDHEN, CDR2 SYDVKM. This CDR3 region has 14 residues. In nucleotides, the CDR3 is TGTGCCAGCAGTCTCCCGCAGGGGTTTGAAAAACTGTTTTTT. Residues: CASSLPQGFEKLFF.

The chain recombines TRBV11-2 with TRBJ1-2; 7 nucleotides match TRBD1. Germline V gene sequence: CDR1 SGHAT, CDR2 FQNNGV. The CDR3 spans 14 residues. Trimming cost V 4 bases and J 0 bases; bases outside gene matches: 2. DNA of the CDR3: TGTGCCAGCAGCTCGACAGGGCCTAACTATGGCTACACCTTC. This sequence encodes CASSSTGPNYGYTF. The full variable domain, in which reference TRBV11-2 and TRBJ1-2 provide the parts outside the CDR3, is EAGVAQSPRYKIIEKRQSVAFWCNPISGHATLYWYQQILGQGPKLLIQFQNNGVVDDSQLPKDRFSAERLKGVDSTLKIQPAKLEDSAVYLCASSSTGPNYGYTFGSGTRLTVV.

The V and J genes are TRBV19 and TRBJ2-2; 8 positions agree with TRBD1. The CDR3 loop spans 16 amino acids. V was pared by 6 bases and J by 2 bases, with 8 bases of the junction left unmatched. Germline CDR1 and CDR2: LNHDA and SQIVND (reference sequence). CDR3 in amino acids: CASSNPQGVNTGELFF. The CDR3 coding sequence is TGTGCCAGTAGCAACCCACAGGGGGTAAACACCGGGGAGCTGTTTTTT.

The table lists this clone with a few counts. J is TRBJ1-3 and V is TRBV5-6, with D unclear. The CDR3 is made up of 12 amino acids. V was cut by 4 bases and J by 4 bases, with 6 bases left in between. Germline lookup yields CDR1 SGHDT and CDR2 YYEEEE. CDR3 in amino acids: CASSKQGNTIYF. DNA for the CDR3: TGTGCCAGCAGCAAACAGGGAAACACCATATATTTT.

The genes are TRBV7-8 and TRBJ2-1, with 10 positions matching TRBD2. The CDR3 runs 17 residues. The junction had 16 bases not matched to a gene; V was cut back by 7 bases and J by 7 bases. Germline lookup yields CDR1 SGHVS and CDR2 FQNEAQ. The CDR3 reads CASTPGGHSGRTNEQFF. CDR3 in DNA: TGTGCCAGCACCCCGGGGGGCCATAGCGGGAGGACGAATGAGCAGTTCTTC.

The V call is TRBV7-9, the J call TRBJ1-1; D is perhaps TRBD1 (5 bases). V was pared by 2 bases and J by 1 base, with 5 bases between. From germline, CDR1 is SEHNR and CDR2 FQNEAQ (reference sequence). The CDR3 has 13 residues. CDR3: CASSLQGNTEAFF. The CDR3 nucleotides read TGTGCCAGCAGCTTACAGGGGAACACTGAAGCTTTCTTT.

Of note for this clone: One junction end does not reproduce the germline sequence, and a read error may be involved. The V call is TRBV7-2, the J call TRBJ2-7; D might be TRBD2 (5 bases). Germline V gene sequence: CDR1 SGHTA, CDR2 FQGNSA. The CDR3 covers 13 residues. The CDR3 loop is CASSLGGFYERYF. The CDR3 DNA is TGTGCCAGCAGCTTAGGAGGGTTCTACGAGCGGTACTTC.

The genes are TRBV7-2 and TRBJ2-7; D gene unclear. Germline V CDR1 and CDR2: SGHTA, FQGNSA. Trimming cost V 6 bases and J 6 bases, with 9 bases left between them. This CDR3 has 11 residues. The CDR3 spells CASSRLGEQYF. CDR3 in DNA: TGTGCCAGCAGTCGTCTCGGCGAGCAGTACTTC.

The chain recombines TRBV6-7 with TRBJ2-4; D remains ambiguous. TRBV6-7 is treated as an ORF (open reading frame) with a function not yet certain. Trimming stripped 10 bases from V and 3 bases from J, with 19 bases between. This CDR3 has 15 amino acids. CDR3 DNA sequence: TGTGCCATCAAAGTTAAGGAGAGAGTCAAAAACATTCAGTACTTC. This sequence encodes CAIKVKERVKNIQYF.

The chain couples TRBV27 to TRBJ2-7; 9 bases align to TRBD2. The CDR3 sequence is 17 residues long. Trimming took 0 bases from V and 2 from J; bases not matched to a gene: 8. Per the germline V gene, CDR1 is MNHEY and CDR2 is SMNVEV (reference sequence). CDR3 coding DNA: TGTGCCAGCAGTTTATCTAGGTTGGTAGCGGGAGCCTACGAGCAGTACTTC. Protein sequence: CASSLSRLVAGAYEQYF.

V gene TRBV18 combines with J gene TRBJ2-3, with D tentatively TRBD2 (5 bases). The CDR3 contains 13 residues. V lost 5 bases, J lost 4 bases, and 10 bases lay in between. CDR1 and CDR2 from the germline V gene are KGHSH and LQKENI. CDR3 sequence: CASSEVGADTQYF. The CDR3 DNA sequence: TGTGCCAGCTCAGAGGTGGGAGCAGATACGCAGTATTTT.